This T cell receptor beta chain appears in the sequencing data of a study of beta chain features in type 1 diabetes. Findings of the study overall: High-TCR-expressing cells could be over-represented by cDNA sequencing.

About this clone: Antigen: not known.

V lost 4 bases and J 9 bases, leaving 8 bases between the germline ends. The germline V gene encodes CDR1 SGHDT and CDR2 YYEEEE. This CDR3 is built from 11 residues. cDNA synthesis used the whole RNA isolate, giving expressed TCRB sequences. The protocol was immunoSEQ multiplex PCR, while the TCRdb copy is restricted to in-frame clones and leaves out a portion. Of roughly 500,000 clones listed, about 30% are singletons. This sequence was found in a man between 18 and 35 years old in good health. This chain connects TRBV5-6 to TRBJ2-1; D remains unclear. Sequenced sample: naive CD4+ T cells from blood. Written as DNA, the CDR3 is TGTGCCAGCAGCCTGTGGGGTGAGCAGTTCTTC. This translates into CASSLWGEQFF.